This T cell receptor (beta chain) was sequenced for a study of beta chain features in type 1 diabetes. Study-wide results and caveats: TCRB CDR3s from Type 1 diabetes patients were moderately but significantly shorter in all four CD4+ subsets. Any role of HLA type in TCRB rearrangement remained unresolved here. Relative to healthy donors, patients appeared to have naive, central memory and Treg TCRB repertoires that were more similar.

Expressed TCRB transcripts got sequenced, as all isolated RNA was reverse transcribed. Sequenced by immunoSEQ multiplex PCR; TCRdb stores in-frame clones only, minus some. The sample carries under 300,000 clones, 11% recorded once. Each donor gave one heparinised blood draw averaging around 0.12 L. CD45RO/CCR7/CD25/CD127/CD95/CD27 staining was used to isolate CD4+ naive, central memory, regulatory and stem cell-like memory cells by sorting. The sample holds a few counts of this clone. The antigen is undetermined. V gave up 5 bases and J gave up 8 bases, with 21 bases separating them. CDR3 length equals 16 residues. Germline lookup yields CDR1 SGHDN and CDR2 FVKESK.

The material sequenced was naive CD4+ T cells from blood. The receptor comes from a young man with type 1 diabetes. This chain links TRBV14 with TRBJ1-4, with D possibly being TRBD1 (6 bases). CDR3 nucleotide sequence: TGTGCCAGCAGCGTTCATGCGACAGGCCTGGGGGAAAAACTGTTTTTT. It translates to CASSVHATGLGEKLFF.